This T cell receptor (beta chain) was observed in a study of T cells in Graves' hyperthyroidism and ophthalmopathy. Study-level results: Blood held most thyroid clonotypes expanded above 0.001 frequency.

The investigators amplified TCR beta CDR3 regions from RNA transcripts. Researchers ran a first-round RT-PCR on the TCR CDR3 using the HTBI primer set. TCRdb ran MiXCR on the multiplex PCR reads and lists one entry per CDR3 protein. The sample consists of 300,000 to 450,000 distinct CDR3 sequences, around 14% of them appearing once. This clonotype was seen a few times. Its antigen is unknown. Trimming cost V 7 bases and J 6 bases, with 21 bases left between them. CDR3 length equals 16 residues. Germline lookup yields CDR1 MNHNS and CDR2 SASEGT. Orbital computed tomography and thyroid ultrasound, together with serum TRAb and thyroxine and clinical symptoms, were used for diagnoses.

The source is a woman aged 18-35 years with Graves' hyperthyroidism that later progressed to Graves' ophthalmopathy. The sample taken for sequencing was blood. This chain connects TRBV6-1 to TRBJ2-2; D is perhaps TRBD1 or TRBD2 (5 bases each). In DNA form, the CDR3 reads TGTGCCAGCACCTCCCCCCCGGGGCGGTTCGCCGGGGAGCTGTTTTTT. The encoded protein is CASTSPPGRFAGELFF.